This TCR beta chain was identified during a study of neurological immune-mediated disorders. This CDR3 has 15 residues. V dropped 3 bases and J dropped 4; count of bases not matched to a gene: 8. Germline V gene data show CDR1 as SGHRS and CDR2 as YFSETQ. A total of 2 million PBMCs stored at -80 degrees C provided the unsorted libraries. The authors produced cDNA by 5'RACE using 10-nucleotide random UMIs. Every sequencing run produced over 170 million TCR-beta sequences, and the sequences from any one run covered 15-18 subjects. TCRdb reanalysed the 5' RACE reads using MiXCR and keeps one entry per CDR3 protein. This repertoire shows tens of thousands of distinct CDR3 sequences, 7% to 8% found once; its top ten account for about 4.6%. As to this clonotype: Antigen specificity is unknown.

General observations from the study: Because no CDR3 amino acid sequences were shared across subjects by expanded clones, private repertoires were suggested in all groups.

The sequencing input was PBMCs. The chain joins TRBV5-1 to TRBJ1-1; 8 positions agree with TRBD1. The source of this sequence is a woman in her 40s in good health. In DNA, the CDR3 is TGCGCCAGCAGCTCGGAAAGACAGGGGATCACTGAAGCTTTCTTT. It yields the protein CASSSERQGITEAFF.